This entry concerns a single TCR beta chain. The antigen is unknown. One junction end does not reproduce the germline sequence, and a read error may be involved. The data were obtained in a study of tumor and adjacent non-tumor tissue in lung cancer. On the study more broadly: Stage I to III disease affected 10 men and 5 women aged about 30 to 85.

Regarding the study as a whole: Higher tumor TCR diversity was associated with shorter survival.

Three rounds of nested PCR, following a modified ARM-PCR protocol, produced the TCRbeta library. MiXCR, run by TCRdb on the multiplex PCR reads, gives a single entry per CDR3 protein. The sample includes fewer than 120,000 distinct CDR3 sequences, over 75% of them seen just once. No cell sorting was done before RNA was extracted from the tissue. Newly diagnosed lung cancer patients had thoracic surgery in China, August–late 2014, without prior chemotherapy. The length of the CDR3 is 16 residues. Germline loops: CDR1 MNHNY, CDR2 SVGAGI (reference sequence). V usage is TRBV6-6 and J usage is TRBJ1-5; tentative D call: TRBD1 (5 bases). The clonotype originates from a man aged 70 or older with non-small cell lung cancer. The sample was lung tumor tissue. CDR3 sequence: CASNPEPPGFIQSQHF. In DNA form, the CDR3 reads TGTGCCAGCAATCCAGAGCCTCCAGGGTTTATTCAGTCCCAGCATTTT.